A single T cell receptor beta chain is shown here with its context. These data come from a study of blood T cell repertoires in COVID-19. This CDR3 has 13 amino acids. Trimming removed 4 bases from V and 3 bases from J; junction bases left unmatched: 3. Germline CDR1 SGHNT, CDR2 YYREEE (reference sequence). As originally analysed: From reference gene primer amplification, estimates of nucleated cell counts were derived. Sequencing was performed with immunoSEQ multiplex PCR; in TCRdb, only in-frame clones are kept and a portion is missing. V and J calls and clone size are copied from that table; D and trimming were computed from the DNA. Here the sample spans some 500,000 clones, around 87% being singletons. Participant ages covered roughly 18 to 90 years across about two dozen US areas. Participants' own reports of clinical history determined their cohort assignment.

Sequenced material: PBMCs or T cells enriched from blood (not recorded which). V and J are TRBV5-4 and TRBJ2-7; 8 bases are shared with TRBD1. This receptor was identified in a woman aged 40 to 50 who had recovered from COVID-19. This CDR3 reads CASSKGQDYEQYF. The CDR3 DNA reads as TGTGCCAGCAGCAAGGGACAGGACTACGAGCAGTACTTC.